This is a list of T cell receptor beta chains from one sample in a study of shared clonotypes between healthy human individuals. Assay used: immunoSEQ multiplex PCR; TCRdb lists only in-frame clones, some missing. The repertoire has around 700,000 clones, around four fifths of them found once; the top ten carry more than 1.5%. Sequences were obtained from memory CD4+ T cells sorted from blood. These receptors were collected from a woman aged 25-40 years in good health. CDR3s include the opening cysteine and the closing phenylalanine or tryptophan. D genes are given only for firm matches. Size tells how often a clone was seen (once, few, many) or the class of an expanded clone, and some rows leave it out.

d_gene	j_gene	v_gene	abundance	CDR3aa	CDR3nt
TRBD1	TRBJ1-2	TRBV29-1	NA	CSVRGQGVGYTF	TGCAGCGTTAGGGGACAGGGGGTTGGCTACACCTTC
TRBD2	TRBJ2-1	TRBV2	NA	CASRGLAGGPYREQFF	TGTGCCAGCAGGGGACTAGCGGGAGGGCCCTACCGTGAGCAGTTCTTC
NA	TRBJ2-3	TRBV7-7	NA	CASSPGTVSTDTQYF	TGTGCCAGCAGCCCGGGGACGGTTAGCACAGATACGCAGTATTTT
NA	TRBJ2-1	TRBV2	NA	CASRELVTKFF	TGTGCCAGCAGGGAACTAGTGACGAAGTTCTTC
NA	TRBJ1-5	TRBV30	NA	CAWVSCDRANQPQHF	TGTGCCTGGGTGTCTTGCGACCGGGCGAATCAGCCCCAGCATTTT
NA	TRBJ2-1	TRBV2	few	CASSRGNEQFF	TGTGCCAGCTCTAGGGGCAATGAGCAGTTCTTC
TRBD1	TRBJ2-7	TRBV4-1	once	CASSQPTGAQRYEQYF	TGCGCCAGCAGCCAGCCGACAGGGGCCCAACGCTACGAGCAGTACTTC
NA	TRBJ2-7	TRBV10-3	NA	CATRGNSVYEQYF	TGTGCCACCCGGGGTAATAGTGTCTACGAGCAGTACTTC
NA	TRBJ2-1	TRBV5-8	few	CASSLLQGEQFF	TGTGCCAGCAGCTTGCTACAGGGCGAGCAGTTCTTC
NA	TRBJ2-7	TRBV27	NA	CASSFRAAAGYEQYF	TGTGCCAGCAGTTTCCGGGCAGCAGCAGGCTACGAGCAGTACTTC
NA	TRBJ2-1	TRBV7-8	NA	CASSLEVGEGIF	NA
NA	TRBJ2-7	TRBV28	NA	CASSLSSGSSYEQYF	TGTGCCAGCAGTTTAAGCTCCGGGAGTTCCTACGAGCAGTACTTC
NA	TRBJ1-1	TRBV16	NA	CASSRPGGNTEAFF	TGTGCCAGCAGCCGCCCAGGAGGGAACACTGAAGCTTTCTTT
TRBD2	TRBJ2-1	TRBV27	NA	CASSKLAGRHNEQFF	TGTGCCAGCAGTAAACTAGCGGGGAGACACAATGAGCAGTTCTTC
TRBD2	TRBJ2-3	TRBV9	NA	CASSGRADTQYF	TGTGCCAGTTCGGGGAGGGCAGATACGCAGTATTTT
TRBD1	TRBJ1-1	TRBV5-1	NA	CASTQGQGNTEAFF	TGCGCCAGCACACAGGGACAGGGGAACACTGAAGCTTTCTTT
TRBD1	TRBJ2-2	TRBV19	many	CASRNRGQNTGELFF	TGTGCCAGCCGAAACAGGGGGCAGAACACCGGGGAGCTGTTTTTT
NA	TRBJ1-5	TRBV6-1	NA	CASSAEISNQPQHF	TGTGCCAGCAGTGCGGAGATTAGCAATCAGCCCCAGCATTTT
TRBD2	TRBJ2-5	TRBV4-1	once	CASSPNSGTQETQYF	TGCGCCAGCAGCCCCAATAGCGGGACCCAAGAGACCCAGTACTTC
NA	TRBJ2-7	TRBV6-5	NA	CASRPRVSYEQYF	TGTGCCAGCAGACCTAGGGTTTCCTACGAGCAGTACTTC
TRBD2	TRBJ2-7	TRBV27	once	CASTRTGGGYEQYF	TGTGCCAGCACACGTACGGGCGGGGGCTACGAGCAGTACTTC
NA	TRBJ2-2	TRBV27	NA	CASSLATGELFF	TGTGCCAGCAGTTTAGCCACCGGGGAGCTGTTTTTT
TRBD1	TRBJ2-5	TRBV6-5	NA	CASSRGQGPETQYF	TGTGCCAGCAGCCGCGGACAGGGACCTGAGACCCAGTACTTC
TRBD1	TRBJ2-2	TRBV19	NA	CASRTGTGGTGELFF	TGTGCCAGTAGGACCGGGACAGGGGGGACCGGGGAGCTGTTTTTT
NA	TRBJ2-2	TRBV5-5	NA	CASSFDNGELFF	TGTGCCAGCAGCTTCGACAACGGGGAGCTGTTTTTT
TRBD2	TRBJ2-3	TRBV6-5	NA	CASSLSGVISTDTQYF	TGTGCCAGCAGTTTAAGCGGGGTTATTAGCACAGATACGCAGTATTTT
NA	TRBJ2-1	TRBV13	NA	CASSSSGASGLDEQFF	TGTGCCAGCAGCTCCTCAGGGGCTAGCGGTCTGGATGAGCAGTTCTTC
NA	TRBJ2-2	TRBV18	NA	CASSPDRITGELFF	TGTGCCAGCTCACCAGACAGAATAACCGGGGAGCTGTTTTTT
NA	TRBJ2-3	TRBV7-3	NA	CASSLPGYTDTQYF	TGTGCCAGCAGCTTACCCGGGTACACAGATACGCAGTATTTT
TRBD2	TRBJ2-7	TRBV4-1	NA	CASSLKGRGVGSYEQYF	TGCGCCAGCAGCCTCAAGGGGAGGGGCGTGGGATCCTACGAGCAGTACTTC
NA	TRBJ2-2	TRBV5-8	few	CASSFQLRGTGELFF	TGTGCCAGCAGCTTTCAGTTAAGGGGCACCGGGGAGCTGTTTTTT
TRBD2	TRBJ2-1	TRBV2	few	CASSAWTSGRGSEQFF	TGTGCCAGCAGTGCCTGGACTAGCGGGAGGGGAAGTGAGCAGTTCTTC
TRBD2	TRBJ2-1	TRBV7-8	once	CASSLGGRGTSSYNEQFF	TGTGCCAGCAGCTTAGGGGGGAGGGGCACGAGCTCCTACAATGAGCAGTTCTTC
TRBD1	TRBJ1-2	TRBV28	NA	CASSSATGPNYGYTF	TGTGCCAGCTCATCGGCGACAGGGCCCAACTATGGCTACACCTTC